Listed below are T cell receptor beta chains from one sample, sequenced in a study of tumor and adjacent non-tumor tissue in lung cancer. In TCRdb, the multiplex PCR reads were re-called with MiXCR into one record per CDR3 protein. This table has just over 200,000 distinct CDR3 sequences, around 70% appearing once. The sequenced material came from lung tumor tissue. Receptors originate from a man in his sixties with non-small cell lung cancer. The CDR3 runs from the conserved cysteine through the conserved F or W. Each record gives: D gene, V gene, J gene, clone size, CDR3 protein, CDR3 DNA. D genes are given only for firm matches. Some rows mark clone size as missing; the rest say once, few, many or name a class of expanded clone.

D gene: .; V gene: TRBV20-1; J gene: TRBJ2-5; clone size: few; CDR3 protein: CSARSGGVGETQYF; CDR3 DNA: TGCAGTGCTAGAAGCGGAGGGGTGGGAGAGACCCAGTACTTC
D gene: .; V gene: TRBV6-1; J gene: TRBJ1-2; clone size: .; CDR3 protein: CTSSVGGRDYGYTF; CDR3 DNA: TGTACCAGCAGTGTGGGGGGTAGAGACTATGGCTACACCTTC
D gene: .; V gene: TRBV6-2/TRBV6-3; J gene: TRBJ2-3; clone size: .; CDR3 protein: CASGCGGTSSTDTQYF; CDR3 DNA: TGTGCCAGCGGTTGTGGCGGGACATCTAGCACAGATACGCAGTATTTT
D gene: .; V gene: TRBV4-2; J gene: TRBJ2-7; clone size: .; CDR3 protein: CSSSQEVDRASFYEQYF; CDR3 DNA: TGTTCCAGCAGCCAAGAGGTGGATCGGGCTAGCTTCTACGAGCAATACTTC
D gene: .; V gene: TRBV11-3; J gene: TRBJ1-1; clone size: many; CDR3 protein: CASSLGHGNTEAFF; CDR3 DNA: TGTGCCAGCAGCTTGGGGCACGGGAATACTGAAGCTTTCTTT
D gene: TRBD2; V gene: TRBV29-1; J gene: TRBJ2-3; clone size: .; CDR3 protein: CSVVILAGGIDTQYF; CDR3 DNA: TGCAGCGTTGTAATCCTAGCGGGAGGGATAGATACACAGTATTTT
D gene: TRBD2; V gene: TRBV20-1; J gene: TRBJ2-6; clone size: .; CDR3 protein: CSARVAGGNSGANVLTF; CDR3 DNA: TGCAGTGCTAGAGTAGCGGGGGGCAACTCTGGGGCCAACGTCCTGACTTTC
D gene: .; V gene: TRBV6-1; J gene: TRBJ1-1; clone size: .; CDR3 protein: CAGSEVGMGYTEAFF; CDR3 DNA: TGTGCCGGCAGTGAAGTCGGCATGGGGTACACTGAAGCTTTCTTT
D gene: TRBD1; V gene: TRBV5-6; J gene: TRBJ2-1; clone size: few; CDR3 protein: CASSPWTGLNEQFF; CDR3 DNA: TGTGCCAGCAGCCCTTGGACAGGGCTAAATGAGCAGTTCTTC
D gene: TRBD1; V gene: TRBV4-1; J gene: TRBJ1-2; clone size: .; CDR3 protein: CASSHEQGYGYTF; CDR3 DNA: TGCGCCAGCAGCCACGAACAGGGGTATGGCTACACCTTC
D gene: TRBD2; V gene: TRBV10-2; J gene: TRBJ2-2; clone size: .; CDR3 protein: CASSWSGRGIGDLFF; CDR3 DNA: TGCGCCAGCAGTTGGAGCGGGAGGGGGATCGGGGACCTGTTTTTT
D gene: .; V gene: TRBV6-6; J gene: TRBJ1-1; clone size: once; CDR3 protein: CASSYSTWGTEAFF; CDR3 DNA: TGTGCCAGCAGTTACTCGACATGGGGGACTGAAGCTTTCTTT
D gene: TRBD2; V gene: TRBV20-1; J gene: TRBJ2-5; clone size: .; CDR3 protein: CNAKDIGRGTQYF; CDR3 DNA: TGCAATGCTAAGGATATCGGGAGGGGGACCCAGTACTTC
D gene: TRBD2; V gene: TRBV20-1; J gene: TRBJ2-1; clone size: .; CDR3 protein: CSAGTSHEQVF; CDR3 DNA: TGCAGTGCCGGGACTAGTCATGAGCAGGTCTTC
D gene: .; V gene: TRBV6-1; J gene: TRBJ1-5; clone size: .; CDR3 protein: CANSATLYEPQHF; CDR3 DNA: TGTGCCAACAGTGCTACACTTTATGAGCCTCAGCATTTT
D gene: TRBD1; V gene: TRBV27; J gene: TRBJ1-4; clone size: .; CDR3 protein: CARYSGTGGRKLFF; CDR3 DNA: TGTGCCAGATACTCCGGGACAGGGGGTCGAAAACTGTTTTTT
D gene: TRBD1; V gene: TRBV7-8; J gene: TRBJ1-3; clone size: .; CDR3 protein: CASSRGQASSGNTIYF; CDR3 DNA: TGTGCCAGCAGCAGGGGACAGGCCTCCTCTGGAAACACCATATATTTT
D gene: .; V gene: TRBV28; J gene: TRBJ1-2; clone size: .; CDR3 protein: CASSSLYGYTF; CDR3 DNA: TGTGCCAGCAGTTCCCTCTATGGCTACACCTTC
D gene: TRBD1; V gene: TRBV4-3; J gene: TRBJ1-5; clone size: few; CDR3 protein: CASSQVDRDVSNQPQHF; CDR3 DNA: TGCGCCAGCAGCCAAGTTGACAGGGACGTAAGCAATCAGCCCCAGCATTTT
D gene: .; V gene: TRBV12-3/TRBV12-4; J gene: TRBJ2-2; clone size: many; CDR3 protein: CASSLSYRGELFF; CDR3 DNA: TGTGCCAGCAGTTTATCTTACAGGGGGGAGCTGTTTTTT
D gene: .; V gene: TRBV4-1; J gene: TRBJ1-3; clone size: .; CDR3 protein: CASSQAGTRSSGNTINF; CDR3 DNA: TGCGCCAGCAGCCAGGCCGGGACTAGAAGCTCTGGAAACACCATAAATTTT
D gene: .; V gene: TRBV6-6; J gene: TRBJ1-5; clone size: .; CDR3 protein: CANSYREGPPPARQPQHF; CDR3 DNA: TGTGCCAACAGTTACCGGGAGGGACCTCCCCCCGCGCGTCAGCCCCAGCATTTT
D gene: TRBD1; V gene: TRBV29-1; J gene: TRBJ2-1; clone size: .; CDR3 protein: CSVTGTGPNEQFF; CDR3 DNA: TGCAGCGTTACCGGGACAGGGCCAAATGAGCAGTTCTTC
D gene: TRBD2; V gene: TRBV4-1; J gene: TRBJ2-3; clone size: .; CDR3 protein: CTSSYQLAGRDTQYF; CDR3 DNA: TGCACCAGCAGCTATCAACTAGCGGGGAGAGATACGCAGTATTTT
D gene: TRBD2; V gene: TRBV11-2; J gene: TRBJ2-5; clone size: once; CDR3 protein: CASSTVGSGGRETLYF; CDR3 DNA: TGTGCCAGCAGCACAGTGGGGAGCGGGGGGCGAGAGACACTGTACTTC
D gene: .; V gene: TRBV6-6; J gene: TRBJ2-6; clone size: .; CDR3 protein: CASSYTSSRANVPTF; CDR3 DNA: TGTGCCAGCAGTTACACTAGCTCTAGGGCCAACGTCCCGACTTTC
D gene: TRBD1; V gene: TRBV7-9; J gene: TRBJ2-7; clone size: .; CDR3 protein: CASSLDVTGDKQYF; CDR3 DNA: TGTGCCAGCAGCTTAGACGTGACAGGGGATAAGCAGTACTTC
D gene: .; V gene: TRBV29-1; J gene: TRBJ1-1; clone size: many; CDR3 protein: CSGLGQGNTEAFF; CDR3 DNA: TGCAGCGGCCTAGGGCAGGGGAACACTGAAGCTTTCTTT
D gene: .; V gene: TRBV20-1; J gene: TRBJ1-5; clone size: .; CDR3 protein: CGARDRTGILSNQPQHF; CDR3 DNA: TGCGGTGCTAGGGATAGAACAGGAATACTTAGCAATCAGCCCCAGCATTTT
D gene: .; V gene: TRBV11-3; J gene: TRBJ2-4; clone size: .; CDR3 protein: CASSLGVPRGNQNIQYF; CDR3 DNA: TGTGCCAGCAGCTTAGGTGTCCCTCGGGGGAACCAAAACATTCAGTACTTC
D gene: TRBD1; V gene: TRBV20-1; J gene: TRBJ1-4; clone size: .; CDR3 protein: CSVVGQATNEKLFF; CDR3 DNA: TGCAGTGTTGTCGGACAGGCAACTAATGAAAAACTGTTTTTT
D gene: TRBD2; V gene: TRBV9; J gene: TRBJ2-2; clone size: .; CDR3 protein: CASSSRLAGYTGWLFF; CDR3 DNA: TGTGCCAGCAGCTCCCGCCTAGCGGGATACACCGGGTGGCTGTTTTTT
D gene: .; V gene: TRBV20-1; J gene: TRBJ2-3; clone size: .; CDR3 protein: CSAPCGAKADTQYF; CDR3 DNA: TGCAGTGCTCCCTGCGGGGCCAAGGCAGATACGCAGTATTTT
D gene: .; V gene: TRBV12-3/TRBV12-4; J gene: TRBJ2-5; clone size: .; CDR3 protein: CAGSTQGKETQYF; CDR3 DNA: TGTGCCGGCAGTACACAGGGAAAAGAGACCCAGTACTTC
D gene: TRBD1; V gene: TRBV12-3/TRBV12-4; J gene: TRBJ1-5; clone size: .; CDR3 protein: CASSAGQGVYEPQHF; CDR3 DNA: TGTGCCAGCAGCGCGGGACAGGGGGTGTATGAGCCCCAGCATTTT
D gene: .; V gene: TRBV6-5; J gene: TRBJ1-5; clone size: once; CDR3 protein: CASSPREAGNQPQHF; CDR3 DNA: TGTGCCAGCAGCCCCAGGGAGGCCGGCAATCAGCCTCAGCATTTT
D gene: .; V gene: TRBV20-1; J gene: TRBJ2-1; clone size: .; CDR3 protein: CSANRDGGNGQFF; CDR3 DNA: TGCAGTGCTAACCGAGACGGAGGGAATGGGCAGTTCTTC
D gene: .; V gene: TRBV11-1; J gene: TRBJ2-1; clone size: .; CDR3 protein: CASSSAFLLTQFF; CDR3 DNA: TGTGCCAGCAGCTCAGCGTTCTTGCTAACCCAGTTCTTC
D gene: TRBD2; V gene: TRBV11-3; J gene: TRBJ2-3; clone size: .; CDR3 protein: CASSLSTSGGDTDTQYF; CDR3 DNA: TGTGCCAGCAGCCTCTCGACTAGCGGGGGGGATACAGATACGCAGTATTTT
D gene: .; V gene: TRBV5-4; J gene: TRBJ1-1; clone size: .; CDR3 protein: CASSLQPNTEAFF; CDR3 DNA: TGTGCCAGCAGCTTGCAACCGAACACTGAAGCTTTCTTT
D gene: TRBD2; V gene: TRBV29-1; J gene: TRBJ2-7; clone size: .; CDR3 protein: CSVGTSGSPELYF; CDR3 DNA: TGCAGCGTGGGGACTAGCGGGAGCCCCGAACTATATTTC
D gene: .; V gene: TRBV20-1; J gene: TRBJ1-2; clone size: .; CDR3 protein: CSASEGGLVYDYTF; CDR3 DNA: TGCAGTGCTAGTGAGGGAGGCCTCGTCTATGACTACACCTTC
D gene: TRBD1; V gene: TRBV6-5; J gene: TRBJ1-2; clone size: .; CDR3 protein: CASSSPTGAHGYTF; CDR3 DNA: TGTGCCAGCAGTTCCCCGACAGGGGCTCACGGCTACACCTTC
D gene: .; V gene: TRBV5-6; J gene: TRBJ1-2; clone size: few; CDR3 protein: CVSSLYGPLRSGYTF; CDR3 DNA: TGTGTCAGCAGCTTGTACGGTCCGCTACGGTCTGGCTACACCTTC
D gene: .; V gene: TRBV11-2; J gene: TRBJ2-5; clone size: .; CDR3 protein: CASSSTMGGQRDQYF; CDR3 DNA: TGTGCCAGCAGCTCCACAATGGGGGGCCAAAGAGACCAGTACTTC
D gene: TRBD1; V gene: TRBV11-2; J gene: TRBJ2-5; clone size: .; CDR3 protein: CAKSYGTGGHETQYF; CDR3 DNA: TGTGCCAAGAGCTACGGGACAGGGGGGCACGAGACCCAGTACTTC
D gene: TRBD1; V gene: TRBV4-2; J gene: TRBJ2-7; clone size: .; CDR3 protein: CASNQDRQGGLSEQYF; CDR3 DNA: TGTGCCAGCAACCAAGACCGACAGGGGGGGCTTAGCGAGCAGTACTTC
D gene: .; V gene: TRBV5-5; J gene: TRBJ2-5; clone size: .; CDR3 protein: CASSLVRVKGTQYF; CDR3 DNA: TGTGCTAGCAGCTTGGTCAGGGTGAAAGGGACCCAGTACTTC